This T cell receptor beta chain was profiled in a study of cytomegalovirus exposure and HLA in healthy donors (dated by TCRdb to between 2016 and 2019). For context, the study as a whole: An earlier analysis of approximately 550 of the donors reported approximately 300 Gb of sequence data and roughly 110 million unique TCR beta sequences from about 200 million T cells. An early release that covered more than 550 HLA-typed donors contained approximately 300 gigabases of sequencing data and roughly 84 million unique TCR sequences. Among the roughly 400 genotyped donors, 75% to 90% belonged to the genetic ancestry cluster associated with self-reported Caucasian donors. The study aimed to test whether cataloging public T cell receptors could reveal signatures of past pathogen exposure. Using immunosequencing, the study profiled T cell repertoires from 666 subjects and related those repertoires to cytomegalovirus serostatus. In addition to the first cohort of about 650 subjects, a separate validation cohort of approximately 130 different subjects was used. To predict cytomegalovirus infection status, the study combined high-throughput TCR immunosequencing, statistical association of individual TCRs with disease status, and machine learning. A later analysis re-analyzed previously published TCR beta repertoires from about 600 donors and added high-resolution HLA genotyping to study TCR occurrence patterns. Rather than using new phenotypic data, the later analysis identified candidate immune exposures from TCR beta sequences and from how often those sequences occurred across donors. To decide whether each TCR beta V gene segment behaved as functional or pseudogenic, an earlier analysis of fewer than 750 of the donors relied on high-throughput TCR beta sequencing. Alongside the repertoire data, information on donor age, sex, ethnicity and CMV serostatus was compiled. A later genetic analysis took genome-wide SNP genotypes for about three fifths of the 666 donors and used that subset as a discovery cohort. Every discovery cohort repertoire had been produced on one sequencing platform. Class I and class II HLA loci were covered by the typing at four-digit resolution. Typing coverage varied by locus: about 629-640 donors for A, B, C, DRB1 and DQB1; more than 500 for DQA1; nearly 610 for DPA1; fewer than 480 for DPB1. Four to six DR-DQ haplotypes were handled as single units for association and clustering, since linkage in the cohort was strong. Among 398 genotyped donors of the cohort, an average of approximately 220,000 unique TCR beta nucleotide sequences was sequenced per donor, of which about 19% were non-productive.

Paper-wide results and their limitations: Specific HLA alleles were associated with over 15,000 TCR beta sequences at a false discovery rate of 0.05 in a later analysis. The authors suggested that the approach could potentially be generalized to other disease states and immunological phenotypes. A later genetic analysis reported fewer N-insertions in productive TCRs among donors in an Asian-associated ancestry cluster than the approximately 670-donor mean. The study listed over 150 TCR beta chains as associated with cytomegalovirus. A later analysis found that HLA-associated TCR beta chains were more clonally expanded and had lower generation probabilities than equally common non-associated chains. A few of the identified cytomegalovirus-associated TCR beta chains were confirmed in vitro to be specific for cytomegalovirus antigens. Correlated functional status among segregating V segments might be attributable to linkage disequilibrium, but an unknown experimental factor could not be ruled out. In a later analysis, most CMV-associated TCR beta chains were found to appear HLA-restricted, with HLA associations seemingly driven largely by CMV exposure. Across donors, most TCR sequences were observed very rarely, whereas some public TCRs were present in many individuals. Because counts were too low, approximately 15 rarely observed V segments, including chromosome 9 orphons, were excluded from the earlier analysis of a few hundred of the donors. When HLA alleles, especially DR and DQ, strongly co-occurred, attributing TCR associations to individual alleles was difficult. A further reported finding was that TCR beta sequences accurately predicted the HLA-A and HLA-B alleles for most subjects in the first cohort. In this cohort, only TCR beta chains were sequenced, and detectable features were limited by the absence of alpha or paired-chain data. Broadly in line with IMGT annotations, most TCR beta V segments showed up in productive rearrangements about 90% or about 30% of the time in an earlier analysis of several hundred of the donors. Some IMGT-functional V segments, including TRBV6-2 and TRBV6-3, could not be distinguished by the 87-base-pair reads and were therefore excluded. Several of the top co-occurrence clusters appeared to be linked to parvovirus B19, influenza, CMV and Epstein-Barr virus, according to a later analysis. Roughly uniform sequencing depth across donors was assumed in presence/absence analyses, although this assumption may not hold. Because HLA typing was unavailable for some donors at each locus, only the typed subset was used in association tests. According to a later analysis, TCR association rates differed among HLA loci, with DRB1 alleles showing the most associated TCRs and HLA-C alleles showing the fewest. In both the original and validation cohorts, the classifier was reported to diagnose cytomegalovirus status with high specificity and sensitivity. A cluster of highly shared sequence variants was judged likely to be a technical artifact of the sequencing pipeline. In a later genetic analysis, a missense DCLRE1C variant was associated with V-gene and J-gene trimming of TCR beta chains, and the association was replicated in an independent cohort. CMV serostatus was the only immune exposure information available for the cohort.

The cohort was made up of 650 to 700 healthy bone marrow donors. All cohort members were sampled while nominally healthy, although unrecorded immune exposures were likely present. The donor was CMV seropositive and was included in the group of 250 to 300 seropositive cohort members. Every donor gave a peripheral blood sample, and the peripheral blood mononuclear cells from that sample were used for TCR beta sequencing. Genomic DNA was extracted from the blood cell samples with the Qiagen DNeasy Blood Extraction Kit. The CDR3 holds 13 amino acids from the cysteine to the phenylalanine. Only CDR3 DNA remains: 39 bases, in frame from the first base. The V end loses 1 base and the J end loses 5 bases, and a stretch of 7 bases separates them. The germline V gene gives CDR1 as MGHDK and CDR2 as SYGVNS. With regard to this clone: The specificity of this receptor is unknown. Qualities for individual bases were not recorded, and no much larger clone is one base off.

The library came from the immunoSEQ multiplex PCR assay. A mixture of 60 forward primers for TCR Vbeta segments and 13 reverse primers for TCR Jbeta segments was used in the multiplex PCR. The CDR3 region of rearranged TCR beta genes was amplified from genomic DNA with a multiplex PCR assay. The amplified TCR beta libraries were sequenced on the Illumina HiSeq System as 87-base-pair reads. Under the source paper's analysis protocol: Across the 666 repertoires, a later analysis counted tens of millions of unique TCR beta chains, roughly 11 million of which were shared by at least two donors. To remove PCR and sequencing errors, raw reads were error-corrected and collapsed into unique sequences using a nearest-neighbor algorithm that merged closely related sequences. V, D and J gene segments were assigned by aligning CDR3 sequences to IMGT reference sequences. Each retained sequence needed at least a six-nucleotide match to both a V gene segment and a J gene segment. A rearrangement was called productive if the CDR3 had no stop codons and remained in frame with V and J, and every other rearrangement was called non-productive. CDR3 was defined by IMGT convention, running from the second conserved V-encoded cysteine to the conserved J-encoded phenylalanine. The earlier analysis of 587 of the donors excluded sequences that lacked an unambiguous match to a single V gene segment. In an earlier analysis of some 590 of the donors, a V segment was called functional when productive rearrangements were above 56.7%, and segregating when the standard deviation between donors exceeded 5%. A statistical classification framework was built for diagnosing cytomegalovirus status from the catalog of TCR beta chain sequences. V and J gene assignment, in a later analysis, came from comparing TCR nucleotide sequences with IMGT/GENE-DB human TR gene sequences. Using the TCRdist pipeline, a later analysis assigned CDR3 sequences along with most-parsimonious VDJ recombination scenarios. In a later analysis, every TCR beta chain was defined by the combination of its CDR3 amino acid sequence and its V-gene family, and reads without a unique V-gene family were dropped. In a later analysis, 450 to 600 highly shared, low-generation-probability nucleotide sequences were removed to address suspected cross-contamination and a sequencing artifact. In a later analysis, a clonal expansion index was calculated for each public chain from normalized within-repertoire ranks of inferred template counts. In a later analysis, generation probabilities were computed with a VDJ recombination model fitted to out-of-frame rearrangements, and the resulting probabilities were checked against IGoR. In a later analysis, TCR-TCR, TCR-HLA and TCR-CMV co-occurrence was scored with hypergeometric tests, and a repertoire-size bias correction was applied to TCR pairs. To estimate false discovery rates, a later analysis permuted the HLA or CMV assignments 20 times. In a later analysis, co-occurring TCRs were grouped with DBSCAN, and TCRdist sequence similarity was added when clustering was performed within HLA-allele-positive subsets. Repertoires with fewer than 30,000 or more than 120,000 public chains were left out of co-occurrence clustering, as were five repertoires with anomalous nucleotide sharing. Held by TCRdb, this immuneACCESS table contains in-frame sequences only and omits some clones. Under half of the omission traces to an unresolved V gene where checked; the cause of the rest is unknown. The DNA was the basis for D and trimming; V, J and clone size are from that table. Recorded for this sample are 200,000 to 250,000 clones; approximately 82% of them occurred a single time. Of the sample, 8% falls within the top ten clones.

Recombination joined TRBV25-1 with TRBJ2-3; a weak D assignment points to TRBD2 (6 bases agree). The sample was PBMCs. The clonotype comes from a woman aged 60-75 years in good health and CMV-seropositive. The encoded CDR3 is CASSEWGVDTQYF. DNA sequence: TGTGCCAGCAGTGAATGGGGGGTAGATACGCAGTATTTT. Here the CDR3 is joined to the reference TRBV25-1 and TRBJ2-3 genes, and the full variable domain is: EADIYQTPRYLVIGTGKKITLECSQTMGHDKMYWYQQDPGMELHLIHYSYGVNSTEKGDLSSESTVSRIRTEHFPLTLESARPSHTSQYLCASSEWGVDTQYFGPGTRLTVL.